The 7 T cell receptor beta chains below come from one sample, sequenced in a study of vaccination effects on CD4 cells after COVID-19. No antigen is known for these receptors. After expansion with viral peptide pools in the ViraFEST assay, antigen-specific CD4+ T cells were sequenced. The culture ran for around 10 days before CD4+ T cells were isolated. The person had PCR-confirmed SARS-CoV-2 infection between March and December 2020. TCRdb's table, derived via immunoSEQ multiplex PCR, lists solely in-frame clones and lacks some. The table has about 45,000 clones, around 72% seen once. This specimen consisted of CD4+ T cells from PBMCs cultured with a peptide pool, obtained before COVID-19 vaccination. These TCRs come from a human donor who had a prior SARS-CoV-2 infection.

The gene calls are TRBV2 and TRBJ2-1; D may be TRBD1 (6 bases). Trimming shortened V by 6 bases and J by 0 bases, and 6 bases separated the two germline ends. CDR1 and CDR2 from the germline V gene are SNHLY and FYNNEI. The CDR3 sequence is 13 residues long. The CDR3 DNA reads TGTGCCAGCAGGGACAGCTCCTACAATGAGCAGTTCTTC. Translation: CASRDSSYNEQFF. Full variable domain (outside the CDR3, taken from reference TRBV2 and TRBJ2-1): EPEVTQTPSHQVTQMGQEVILRCVPISNHLYFYWYRQILGQKVEFLVSFYNNEISEKSEIFDDQFSVERPDGSNFTLKIRSTKLEDSAMYFCASRDSSYNEQFFGPGTRLTVL.

CDR3 amino acids: CASSLNEAGRVYFF. The CDR3 DNA is TGTGCCAGCAGCTTAAACGAAGCGGGGAGGGTGTATTTCTTC. The J gene is TRBJ2-1, the V gene TRBV7-9; 7 nucleotides line up with TRBD2. J was trimmed by 16 bases and V by 2 bases; bases with no gene match: 14. CDR3 length equals 14 residues. Germline V CDR1 and CDR2: SEHNR, FQNEAQ (reference sequence).

The chain carries TRBV6-1 and TRBJ2-7, with 7 bases aligning to TRBD1. V shed 3 bases and J 3 bases; nucleotides not matched to a gene: 5. This CDR3 spans 14 amino acids. CDR1 and CDR2 (germline): MNHNS, SASEGT. The CDR3, as DNA: TGTGCCAGCAGTGAGTGGGACAGTCGCTACGAGCAGTACTTC. This translates into CASSEWDSRYEQYF.

J is TRBJ2-4 and V is TRBV5-4; 11 bases map to TRBD2. The CDR3 contains 17 residues. Germline V gene data show CDR1 as SGHNT and CDR2 as YYREEE (reference sequence). The ends lost 0 bases at V and 6 bases at J; junction bases unmatched: 8. This chain's CDR3 is CASSLELAGGPRNIQYF. CDR3 sequence (DNA): TGTGCCAGCAGCTTGGAGTTAGCGGGAGGGCCCCGAAACATTCAGTACTTC.

This sequence joins TRBV10-3 and TRBJ2-3; 12 bases agree with TRBD2. Germline CDR1 is ENHRY and CDR2 is SYGVKD. The junction had 3 bases not matched to a gene; V was cut back by 5 bases and J by 0 bases. The CDR3 length is 16 residues. CDR3 in DNA: TGTGCCATCAGTCTAGCGGGGGGGGTCAGCACAGATACGCAGTATTTT. Translating gives CAISLAGGVSTDTQYF.

This chain uses TRBV4-2 with TRBJ2-1; D uncertain. Trimming shortened V by 1 base and J by 5 bases, and 12 bases separated the two germline ends. Germline V CDR1 and CDR2: LGHNA, YNFKEQ. The CDR3 covers 15 residues. The CDR3 DNA follows: TGTGCCAGCAGCCAAGGACGAGAAACTCACAATGAGCAGTTCTTC. The encoded protein is CASSQGRETHNEQFF.

The chain couples TRBV5-4 to TRBJ2-2, with TRBD1 matching over 11 bases. The CDR3 sequence is 16 residues long. The V gene's germline CDR1 is SGHNT and CDR2 YYREEE (reference sequence). V was clipped by 4 bases and J by 6 bases; unmatched bases: 8. CDR3 residues: CASSSPGQGGAGELFF. In DNA form, the CDR3 reads TGTGCCAGCAGCAGCCCGGGACAGGGGGGTGCCGGGGAGCTGTTTTTT. The full variable domain, completed using reference TRBV5-4 and TRBJ2-2, is ETGVTQSPTHLIKTRGQQVTLRCSSQSGHNTVSWYQQALGQGPQFIFQYYREEENGRGNFPPRFSGLQFPNYSSELNVNALELDDSALYLCASSSPGQGGAGELFFGEGSRLTVL.